This note documents a single T cell receptor (beta chain) sequence. This record belongs to a study of T cell responses to AZD1222 COVID-19 vaccine. CDR3 length: 16 amino acids. V lost 0 bases and J lost 7, with 18 bases in between. Generated by immunoSEQ multiplex PCR, the TCRdb table keeps only in-frame clones and is missing some. The sample contains 110,000 to 150,000 clones, 90% to 95% of which appear only once. Sequenced here: peripheral blood, sampled after recovery from COVID-19. The chain combines TRBV23-1 with TRBJ1-2; D not certain. TRBV23-1 carries the ORF label, with uncertain function. The receptor comes from an adult who had recovered from COVID-19. The CDR3 bases are TGCGCCAGCAGTCAATCGGGAACCCCGCGACGGGGTGGCTACACCTTC. Its translation is CASSQSGTPRRGGYTF.